This TCR beta chain was captured by sequencing in a study of beta chain features in type 1 diabetes. Study-wide results and caveats: cDNA sequencing could over-represent cells with high TCR expression. PCR might show a preference for shorter templates, equally across patients and controls. In all four CD4+ subsets, TCRB CDR3 length was significantly, moderately reduced in type 1 diabetes.

About this clone: Its antigen is not identified.

Investigators reverse transcribed all isolated RNA, so they sequenced expressed TCRB transcripts. This table comes from immunoSEQ multiplex PCR, and its TCRdb copy is limited to in-frame clones, with some not included. Seen here are about 47,000 clones, roughly 47% observed once, and the top ten hold around 0.13%. Source material: stem cell memory CD4+ T cells from blood. This clonotype was obtained from a man aged 25-40 years with type 1 diabetes.

The CDR3 DNA sequence: TGTGCCAGCAGCGTGCAGGGGCCTCGCTCTGGAAACACCATATATTTT. The encoded protein is CASSVQGPRSGNTIYF. The chain joins TRBV7-2 to TRBJ1-3, with TRBD1 as a possible D gene (6 bases). Trimming shortened V by 5 bases and J by 0 bases, and 14 bases separated the two germline ends. This CDR3 contains 16 residues. Germline-derived CDR1 and CDR2 are SGHTA and FQGNSA.